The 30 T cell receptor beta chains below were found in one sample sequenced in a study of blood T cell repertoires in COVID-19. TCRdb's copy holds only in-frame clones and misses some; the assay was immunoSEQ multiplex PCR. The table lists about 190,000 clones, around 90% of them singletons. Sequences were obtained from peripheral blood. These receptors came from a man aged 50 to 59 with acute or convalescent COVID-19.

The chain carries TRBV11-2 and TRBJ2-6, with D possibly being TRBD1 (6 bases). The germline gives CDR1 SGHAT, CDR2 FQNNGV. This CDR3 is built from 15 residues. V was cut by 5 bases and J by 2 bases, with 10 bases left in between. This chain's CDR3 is CASSLQGAGANVLTF. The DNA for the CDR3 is TGTGCCAGCAGCCTACAGGGAGCTGGGGCCAACGTCCTGACTTTC. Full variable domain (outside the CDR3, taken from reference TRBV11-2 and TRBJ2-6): EAGVAQSPRYKIIEKRQSVAFWCNPISGHATLYWYQQILGQGPKLLIQFQNNGVVDDSQLPKDRFSAERLKGVDSTLKIQPAKLEDSAVYLCASSLQGAGANVLTFGAGSRLTVL.

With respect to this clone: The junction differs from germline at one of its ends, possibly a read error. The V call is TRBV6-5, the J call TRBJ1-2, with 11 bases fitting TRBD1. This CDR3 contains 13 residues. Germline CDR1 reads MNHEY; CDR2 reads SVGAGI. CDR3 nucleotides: TGTGCCAGCAGGAGGGACAGGGGGTATGGCAACACCTTC. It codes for CASRRDRGYGNTF.

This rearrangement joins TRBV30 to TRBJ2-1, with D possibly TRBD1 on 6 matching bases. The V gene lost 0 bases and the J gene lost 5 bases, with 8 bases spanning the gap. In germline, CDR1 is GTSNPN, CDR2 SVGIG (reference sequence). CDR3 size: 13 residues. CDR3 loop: CAWSVSGDNEQFF. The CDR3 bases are TGTGCCTGGAGTGTATCAGGGGACAATGAGCAGTTCTTC. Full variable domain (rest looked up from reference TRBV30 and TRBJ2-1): SQTIHQWPATLVQPVGSPLSLECTVEGTSNPNLYWYRQAAGRGLQLLFYSVGIGQISSEVPQNLSASRPQDRQFILSSKKLLLSDSGFYLCAWSVSGDNEQFFGPGTRLTVL.

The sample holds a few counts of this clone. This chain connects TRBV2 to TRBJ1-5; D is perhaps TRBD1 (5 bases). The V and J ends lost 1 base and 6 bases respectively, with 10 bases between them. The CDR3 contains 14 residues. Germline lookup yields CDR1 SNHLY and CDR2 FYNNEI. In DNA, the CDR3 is TGTGCCAGCAGTGAAGATTGGGGGGGTCAGCCCCAGCATTTT. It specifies CASSEDWGGQPQHF.

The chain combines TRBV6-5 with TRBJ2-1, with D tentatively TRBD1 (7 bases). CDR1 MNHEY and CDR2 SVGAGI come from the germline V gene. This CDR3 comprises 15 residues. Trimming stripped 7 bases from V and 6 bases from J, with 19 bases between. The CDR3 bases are TGTGCCAGCACCTCCGGGCCCCAGGGGGGCAATGAGCAGTTCTTC. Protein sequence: CASTSGPQGGNEQFF.

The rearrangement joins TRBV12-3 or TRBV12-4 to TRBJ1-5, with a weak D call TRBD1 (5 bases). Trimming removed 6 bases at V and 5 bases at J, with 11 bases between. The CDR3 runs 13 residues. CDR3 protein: CASSRQRDQPQHF. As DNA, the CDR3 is TGTGCCAGCAGCAGACAGAGAGATCAGCCCCAGCATTTT.

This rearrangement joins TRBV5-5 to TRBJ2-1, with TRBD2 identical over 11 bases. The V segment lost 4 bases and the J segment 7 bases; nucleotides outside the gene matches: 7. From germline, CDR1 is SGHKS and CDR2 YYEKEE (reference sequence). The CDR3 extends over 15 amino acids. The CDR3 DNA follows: TGTGCCAGCAGCGTACTAGCGGGAGTGGGGAATGAGCAGTTCTTC. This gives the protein CASSVLAGVGNEQFF.

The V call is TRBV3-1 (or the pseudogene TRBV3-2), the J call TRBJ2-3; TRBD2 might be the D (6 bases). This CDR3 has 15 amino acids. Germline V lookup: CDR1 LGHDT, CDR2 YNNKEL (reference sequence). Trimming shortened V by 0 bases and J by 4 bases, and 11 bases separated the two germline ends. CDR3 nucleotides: TGTGCCAGCAGCCAAGACGGGAGAGCCGCAGATACGCAGTATTTT. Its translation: CASSQDGRAADTQYF.

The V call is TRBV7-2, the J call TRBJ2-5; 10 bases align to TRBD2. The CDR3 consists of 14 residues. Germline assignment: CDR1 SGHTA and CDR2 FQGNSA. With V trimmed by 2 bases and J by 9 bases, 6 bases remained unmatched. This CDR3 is CASSLLTSGQSQYF. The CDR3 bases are TGTGCCAGCAGCTTACTGACTAGCGGGCAGTCCCAGTACTTC.

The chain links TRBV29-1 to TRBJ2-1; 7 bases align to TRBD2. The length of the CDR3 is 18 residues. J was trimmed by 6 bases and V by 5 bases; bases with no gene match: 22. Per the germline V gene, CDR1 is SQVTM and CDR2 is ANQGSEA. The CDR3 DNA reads TGCAGCGTTAGACGTCGAGCGGGGATTGGGAACATCGGCAATGAGCAGTTCTTC. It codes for CSVRRRAGIGNIGNEQFF.

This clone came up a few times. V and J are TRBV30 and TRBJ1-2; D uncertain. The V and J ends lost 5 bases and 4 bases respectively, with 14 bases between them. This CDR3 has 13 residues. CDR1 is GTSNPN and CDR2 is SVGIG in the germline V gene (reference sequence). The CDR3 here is CAWPRRKLYGYTF. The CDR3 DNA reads TGTGCCTGGCCCCGGAGGAAGCTCTATGGCTACACCTTC.

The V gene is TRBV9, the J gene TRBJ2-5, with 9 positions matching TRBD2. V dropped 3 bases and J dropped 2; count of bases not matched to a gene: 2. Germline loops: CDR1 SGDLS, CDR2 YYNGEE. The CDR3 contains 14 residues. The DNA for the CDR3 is TGTGCCAGCAGCGCCAGCGGGGGGCAAGAGACCCAGTACTTC. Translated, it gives CASSASGGQETQYF.

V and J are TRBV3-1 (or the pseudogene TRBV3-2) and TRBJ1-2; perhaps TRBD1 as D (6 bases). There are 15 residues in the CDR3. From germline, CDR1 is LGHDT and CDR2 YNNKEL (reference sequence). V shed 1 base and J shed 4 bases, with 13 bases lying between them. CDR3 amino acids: CASSQVGGGSYGYTF. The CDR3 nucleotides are TGTGCCAGCAGCCAAGTCGGCGGGGGCAGCTATGGCTACACCTTC.

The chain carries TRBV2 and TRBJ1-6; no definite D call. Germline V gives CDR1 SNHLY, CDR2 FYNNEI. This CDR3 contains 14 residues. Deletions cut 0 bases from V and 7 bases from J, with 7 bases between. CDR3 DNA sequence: TGTGCCAGCAGTGAAGCGCACAGAAATTCACCCCTCCACTTT. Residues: CASSEAHRNSPLHF. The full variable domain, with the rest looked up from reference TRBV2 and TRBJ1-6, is EPEVTQTPSHQVTQMGQEVILRCVPISNHLYFYWYRQILGQKVEFLVSFYNNEISEKSEIFDDQFSVERPDGSNFTLKIRSTKLEDSAMYFCASSEAHRNSPLHFGNGTRLTVT.

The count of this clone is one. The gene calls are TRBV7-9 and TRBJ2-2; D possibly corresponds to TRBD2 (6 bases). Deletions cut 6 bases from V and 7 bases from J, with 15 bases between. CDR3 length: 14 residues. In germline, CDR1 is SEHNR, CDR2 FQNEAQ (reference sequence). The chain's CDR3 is CASSTGEEGGELFF. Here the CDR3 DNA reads TGTGCCAGCAGTACGGGGGAGGAAGGCGGGGAGCTGTTTTTT.

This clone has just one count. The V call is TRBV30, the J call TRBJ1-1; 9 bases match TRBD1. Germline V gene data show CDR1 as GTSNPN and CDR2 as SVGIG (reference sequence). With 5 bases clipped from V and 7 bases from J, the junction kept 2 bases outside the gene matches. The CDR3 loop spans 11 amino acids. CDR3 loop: CAWDRGVEAFF. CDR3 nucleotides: TGTGCCTGGGACAGGGGGGTTGAAGCTTTCTTT.

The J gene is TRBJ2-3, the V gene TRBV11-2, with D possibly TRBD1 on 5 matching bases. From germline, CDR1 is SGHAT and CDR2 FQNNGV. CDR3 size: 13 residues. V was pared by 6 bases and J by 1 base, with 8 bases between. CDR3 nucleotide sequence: TGTGCCAGCAGATTACAGGGCACAGATACGCAGTATTTT. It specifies CASRLQGTDTQYF.

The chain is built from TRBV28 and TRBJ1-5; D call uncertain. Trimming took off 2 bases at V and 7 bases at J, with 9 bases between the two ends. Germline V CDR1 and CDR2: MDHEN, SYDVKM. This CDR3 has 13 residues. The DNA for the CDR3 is TGTGCCAGCAGTTTAGGCAGGATACAGCCCCAGCATTTT. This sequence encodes CASSLGRIQPQHF.

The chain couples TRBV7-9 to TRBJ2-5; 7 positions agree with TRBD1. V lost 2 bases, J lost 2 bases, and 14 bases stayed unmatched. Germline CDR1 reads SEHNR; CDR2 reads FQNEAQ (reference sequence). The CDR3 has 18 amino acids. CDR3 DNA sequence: TGTGCCAGCAGCTTATCGGGGTGGGGACAGAGAGGGCAAGAGACCCAGTACTTC. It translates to CASSLSGWGQRGQETQYF.

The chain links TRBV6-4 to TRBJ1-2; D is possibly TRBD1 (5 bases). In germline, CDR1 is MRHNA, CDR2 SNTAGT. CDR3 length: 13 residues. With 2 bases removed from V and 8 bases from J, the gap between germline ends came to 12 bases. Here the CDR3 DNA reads TGTGCCAGCAGTGACAACCCCAGGGCCGGCTACACCTTC. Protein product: CASSDNPRAGYTF.

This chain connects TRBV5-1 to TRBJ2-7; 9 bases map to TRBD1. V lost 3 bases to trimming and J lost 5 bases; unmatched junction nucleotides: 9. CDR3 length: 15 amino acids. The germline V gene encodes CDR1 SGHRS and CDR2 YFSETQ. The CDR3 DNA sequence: TGCGCCAGCAGCTCTGAGGGACAGGGACGCCACGAGCAGTACTTC. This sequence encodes CASSSEGQGRHEQYF.

DNA of the CDR3: TGTGCCACCAGCAGAGACCCACAAAGGCCAGTCCGGGACAGCCTTGGCTACACCTTC. Protein product: CATSRDPQRPVRDSLGYTF. This chain connects TRBV15 to TRBJ1-2; TRBD1 matches 7 bases. This CDR3 spans 19 amino acids. With V trimmed by 0 bases and J by 7 bases, 20 bases remained unmatched. Germline assignment: CDR1 LNHNV and CDR2 YYDKDF (reference sequence).

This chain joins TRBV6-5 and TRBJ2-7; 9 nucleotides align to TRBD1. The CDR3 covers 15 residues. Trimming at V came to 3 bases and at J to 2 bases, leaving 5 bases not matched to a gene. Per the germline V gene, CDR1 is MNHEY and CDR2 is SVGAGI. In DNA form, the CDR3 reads TGTGCCAGCAGTTATTCCGGGACAGGGCCCTACGAGCAGTACTTC. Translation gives CASSYSGTGPYEQYF.

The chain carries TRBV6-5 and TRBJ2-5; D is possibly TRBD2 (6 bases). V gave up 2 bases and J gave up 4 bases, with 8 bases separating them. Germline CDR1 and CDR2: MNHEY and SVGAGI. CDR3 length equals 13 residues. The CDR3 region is CASSYPAGETQYF. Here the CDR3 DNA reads TGTGCCAGCAGTTACCCAGCGGGAGAGACCCAGTACTTC.

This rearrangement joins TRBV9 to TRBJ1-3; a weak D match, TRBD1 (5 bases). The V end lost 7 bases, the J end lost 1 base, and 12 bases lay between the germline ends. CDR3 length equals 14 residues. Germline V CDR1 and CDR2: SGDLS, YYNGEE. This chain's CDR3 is CASSPGGSGNTIYF. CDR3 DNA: TGTGCCAGCTCCCCCGGGGGGTCTGGAAACACCATATATTTT.

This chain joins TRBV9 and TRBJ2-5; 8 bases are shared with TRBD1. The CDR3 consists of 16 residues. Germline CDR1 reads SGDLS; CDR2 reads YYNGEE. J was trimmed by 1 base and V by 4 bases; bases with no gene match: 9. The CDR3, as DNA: TGTGCCAGCAGCACCCCGCGTACAGGGGGCCAAGAGACCCAGTACTTC. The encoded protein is CASSTPRTGGQETQYF.

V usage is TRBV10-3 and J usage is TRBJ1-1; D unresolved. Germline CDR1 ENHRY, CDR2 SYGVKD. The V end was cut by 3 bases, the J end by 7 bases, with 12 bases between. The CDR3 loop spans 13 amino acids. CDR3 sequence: CAISDRQEGEAFF. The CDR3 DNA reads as TGTGCCATCAGTGATAGGCAGGAGGGTGAAGCTTTCTTT.

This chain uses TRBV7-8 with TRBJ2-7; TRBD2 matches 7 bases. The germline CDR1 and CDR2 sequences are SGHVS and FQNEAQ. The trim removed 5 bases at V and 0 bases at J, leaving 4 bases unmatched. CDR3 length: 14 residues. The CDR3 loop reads CASSTWTSSYEQYF. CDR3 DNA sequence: TGTGCCAGCAGCACCTGGACTAGCTCCTACGAGCAGTACTTC.

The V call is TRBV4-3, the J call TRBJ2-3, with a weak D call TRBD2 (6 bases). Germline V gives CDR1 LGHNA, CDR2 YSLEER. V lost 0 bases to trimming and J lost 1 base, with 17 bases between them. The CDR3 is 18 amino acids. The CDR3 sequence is CASSQEPLGRGRTDTQYF. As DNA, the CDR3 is TGCGCCAGCAGCCAAGAACCCCTCGGGCGGGGTCGCACAGATACGCAGTATTTT.

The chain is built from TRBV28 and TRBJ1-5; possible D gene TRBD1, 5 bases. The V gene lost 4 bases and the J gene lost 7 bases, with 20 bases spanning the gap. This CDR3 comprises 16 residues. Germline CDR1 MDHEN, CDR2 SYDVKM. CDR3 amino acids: CASSSPGSGEYQPQHF. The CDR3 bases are TGTGCCAGCAGTTCCCCGGGATCGGGGGAATACCAGCCCCAGCATTTT. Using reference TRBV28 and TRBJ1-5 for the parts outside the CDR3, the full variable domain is DVKVTQSSRYLVKRTGEKVFLECVQDMDHENMFWYRQDPGLGLRLIYFSYDVKMKEKGDIPEGYSVSREKKERFSLILESASTNQTSMYLCASSSPGSGEYQPQHFGDGTRLSIL.